The 30 T cell receptor beta chains below were found in one sample sequenced in a study of regulatory T cells in long-lasting Graves disease. Arm-PCR with iRepertoire HTBI primers amplified the CDR3 regions for these TCR beta libraries. MiXCR was run by TCRdb on the multiplex PCR reads, yielding one entry per CDR3 protein. This repertoire shows about 470,000 distinct CDR3 sequences, around 15% found once; its top ten account for over 9%. Time point given: newly diagnosed GD, antithyroid drugs for less than 3 months. RNA from PBMCs was the source of the TCR library. The same data also contributed to another study, on T cells in Graves' hyperthyroidism and ophthalmopathy.

The input for sequencing was peripheral blood mononuclear cells (PBMCs), taken at new diagnosis, from a patient treated with antithyroid drugs. The receptor set was obtained from a man in his forties with Graves disease.

This clonotype has at least ten counts. The genes are TRBV27 and TRBJ2-7; 7 bases match TRBD2. The V gene's germline CDR1 is MNHEY and CDR2 SMNVEV (reference sequence). This CDR3 spans 17 amino acids. V trimming: 2 bases; J trimming: 5 bases; junction bases outside the gene matches: 15. The CDR3 DNA sequence: TGTGCCAGCAGTTTAAGATCGTCTGCGGGAGCGGCCAACGAGCAGTACTTC. Amino acid sequence: CASSLRSSAGAANEQYF.

This clonotype showed up many times. The chain joins TRBV20-1 to TRBJ2-5, with D unclear. In germline, CDR1 is DFQATT, CDR2 SNEGSKA (reference sequence). The CDR3 loop spans 13 amino acids. The V end was cut by 2 bases, the J end by 2 bases, with 9 bases between. CDR3 residues: CSARSPAQETQYF. The DNA of the CDR3 is TGCAGTGCTAGAAGCCCAGCGCAAGAGACCCAGTACTTC.

This clonotype was recorded at least ten times. The V and J genes are TRBV30 and TRBJ1-1, with D possibly matching TRBD1 (6 bases). The germline V gene encodes CDR1 GTSNPN and CDR2 SVGIG (reference sequence). Trimming shortened V by 5 bases and J by 5 bases, and 15 bases separated the two germline ends. CDR3 length: 13 residues. The CDR3 loop is CAWESGARTEAFF. DNA of the CDR3: TGTGCCTGGGAGTCGGGGGCGCGGACTGAAGCTTTCTTT.

This clonotype appeared a few times. The genes are TRBV18 and TRBJ2-1, with 11 bases identical to TRBD2. V lost 2 bases to trimming and J lost 5 bases; unmatched junction nucleotides: 2. CDR3 length: 15 amino acids. Germline V gene data show CDR1 as KGHSH and CDR2 as LQKENI. This CDR3 is CASSPSGLADNEQFF. The CDR3 DNA follows: TGTGCCAGCTCACCATCGGGACTAGCGGACAATGAGCAGTTCTTC.

This clonotype was observed at least ten times. V and J are TRBV3-1 and TRBJ2-5; 10 nucleotides agree with TRBD2. V lost 0 bases and J lost 2; bases outside the gene matches: 9. Germline CDR1 LGHDT, CDR2 YNNKEL (reference sequence). The CDR3 runs 18 residues. The CDR3: CASSQERVLAGRQETQYF. CDR3 DNA sequence: TGTGCCAGCAGCCAAGAAAGGGTACTAGCGGGACGACAAGAGACCCAGTACTTC.

This clonotype was observed a handful of times. Being one base from a much bigger clone, this may be a read error. The chain links TRBV28 to TRBJ2-7; 13 nucleotides line up with TRBD2. Germline V gene data show CDR1 as MDHEN and CDR2 as SYDVKM. This CDR3 spans 20 amino acids. V was pared by 4 bases and J by 4 bases, with 19 bases of the junction left unmatched. The CDR3 protein is CASSSLGPPWTSGSTYEQYF. The CDR3 coding sequence is TGTGCCAGCAGTTCCCTAGGGCCACCCTGGACTAGCGGGAGTACTTACGAGCAGTACTTC.

This chain connects TRBV29-1 to TRBJ2-7; D remains ambiguous. The V gene lost 4 bases and the J gene lost 1 base, with 5 bases spanning the gap. The germline CDR1 and CDR2 sequences are SQVTM and ANQGSEA. The CDR3 runs 11 residues. The CDR3 nucleotides read TGCAGCGTTGGTCCTTCCTACGAGCAGTACTTC. This sequence encodes CSVGPSYEQYF.

The J gene is TRBJ1-2, the V gene TRBV6-2 or TRBV6-3; no firm D call. The germline CDR1 and CDR2 sequences are MNHEY and SVGEGT. This CDR3 is 14 amino acids long. Trimming shortened V by 2 bases and J by 7 bases, and 14 bases separated the two germline ends. DNA for the CDR3: TGTGCCAGCAGTTACAAGGGCGCCTCGAGTGGCTACACCTTC. Translating it yields CASSYKGASSGYTF.

This clonotype showed up just a few times. This may stem from a read error, because a much larger clone lies one nucleotide away. This chain joins TRBV12-3 or TRBV12-4 and TRBJ2-5, with 7 bases lining up with TRBD1. This CDR3 spans 15 amino acids. The trim removed 0 bases at V and 4 bases at J, leaving 5 bases unmatched. The CDR3 is CASSLATGSVETQYF. In DNA, the CDR3 is TGTGCCAGCAGTTTAGCGACAGGGAGCGTAGAGACCCAGTACTTC.

This clonotype was seen repeatedly, ten times or more. The chain links TRBV2 to TRBJ2-1, with no clear D. The CDR3 loop spans 13 amino acids. V was pared by 4 bases and J by 3 bases, with 7 bases between. Germline-derived CDR1 and CDR2 are SNHLY and FYNNEI. CDR3 in DNA: TGTGCCAGCAGTGCGTACAGCTACAATGAGCAGTTCTTC. Translated: CASSAYSYNEQFF. Looking up the rest from reference TRBV2 and TRBJ2-1 gives the full variable domain: EPEVTQTPSHQVTQMGQEVILRCVPISNHLYFYWYRQILGQKVEFLVSFYNNEISEKSEIFDDQFSVERPDGSNFTLKIRSTKLEDSAMYFCASSAYSYNEQFFGPGTRLTVL.

This clonotype was seen a single time. The V gene is TRBV29-1, the J gene TRBJ1-5, with D perhaps matching TRBD1 (5 bases). The CDR3 consists of 16 residues. Germline CDR1 reads SQVTM; CDR2 reads ANQGSEA. Trimming cost V 8 bases and J 0 bases, with 20 bases left between them. CDR3: CSPRKAGPYSNQPQHF. CDR3 DNA sequence: TGCAGCCCTAGAAAGGCAGGGCCTTATAGCAATCAGCCCCAGCATTTT.

This clonotype was observed a few times. This chain connects TRBV9 to TRBJ1-5; D uncertain. Trimming cost V 0 bases and J 0 bases, with 10 bases left between them. Germline lookup yields CDR1 SGDLS and CDR2 YYNGEE. The CDR3 loop spans 16 amino acids. For the CDR3, the DNA is TGTGCCAGCAGCGTAGGGGAGGATTATAGCAATCAGCCCCAGCATTTT. Amino acid sequence: CASSVGEDYSNQPQHF.

This clonotype was seen many times. V gene TRBV2 combines with J gene TRBJ1-1; the D is unclear. Germline CDR1 and CDR2: SNHLY and FYNNEI. Trimming left V 8 bases short and J 1 base short, with 8 bases between. This CDR3 is 12 amino acids long. In DNA form, the CDR3 reads TGTGCCAGCGGTCGGGGGAACACTGAAGCTTTCTTT. Translated: CASGRGNTEAFF. Variable domain in full (rest from reference TRBV2 and TRBJ1-1): EPEVTQTPSHQVTQMGQEVILRCVPISNHLYFYWYRQILGQKVEFLVSFYNNEISEKSEIFDDQFSVERPDGSNFTLKIRSTKLEDSAMYFCASGRGNTEAFFGQGTRLTVV.

The CDR3 sequence is CSASRGQSSDTQYF. CDR3 DNA sequence: TGCAGTGCTAGTAGGGGACAGAGCTCAGATACGCAGTATTTT. V usage is TRBV20-1 and J usage is TRBJ2-3; the match to TRBD1 covers 7 bases. Looked up from germline, CDR1 is DFQATT and CDR2 is SNEGSKA (reference sequence). The CDR3 totals 14 residues. J was trimmed by 4 bases and V by 3 bases; bases with no gene match: 7.

A remark on this clonotype: A much larger clone differs by one base, so this may be a read error. This chain links TRBV29-1 with TRBJ2-7, with TRBD1 matching 7 bases. There are 15 residues in the CDR3. Germline CDR1 reads SQVTM; CDR2 reads ANQGSEA. V lost 6 bases, J lost 2 bases, and 13 bases stayed unmatched. CDR3 DNA sequence: TGCAGCGTCATCGGATGGACAGGTTTGACCTACGAGCAGTACTTC. Residues: CSVIGWTGLTYEQYF.

This clonotype was seen many times. The genes are TRBV7-3 and TRBJ2-1; 8 nucleotides match TRBD2. J lost 3 bases, V lost 0 bases, and 4 bases had no gene match. The V gene's germline CDR1 is SGHTA and CDR2 FQGTGA. The CDR3 totals 16 residues. CDR3 nucleotide sequence: TGTGCCAGCAGCTTAACGGGGGCGGGAGGCTACAATGAGCAGTTCTTC. Translation: CASSLTGAGGYNEQFF.

This clonotype was seen a few times. The chain recombines TRBV12-3 or TRBV12-4 with TRBJ2-5; no clear D gene. The length of the CDR3 is 13 residues. With 3 bases removed from V and 2 bases from J, the gap between germline ends came to 7 bases. CDR3 DNA: TGTGCCAGCAGTTTTCCCCCACAAGAGACCCAGTACTTC. Translated, it gives CASSFPPQETQYF.

In its sample, this clonotype was seen many times. The V gene is TRBV11-1, the J gene TRBJ2-7; 11 nucleotides align to TRBD1. Losses at the gene ends were 5 bases for V and 9 bases for J; bases not matched to a gene: 12. The CDR3 contains 15 residues. Germline values: CDR1 SGHAT, CDR2 FQDESV (reference sequence). The CDR3, as DNA: TGTGCCAGCAGCCCCCCGCGGACAGGGGGCGCCGGGCAGTACTTC. Translating gives CASSPPRTGGAGQYF.

V and J are TRBV2 and TRBJ2-7; a weak D match, TRBD1 (6 bases). Trimming removed 4 bases from V and 7 bases from J, with 11 bases in between. Germline V lookup: CDR1 SNHLY, CDR2 FYNNEI. The CDR3 covers 12 residues. CDR3 DNA sequence: TGTGCCAGCAGTGGAACAGGGCGGGAGCAGTACTTC. Its translation: CASSGTGREQYF.

This clonotype was found many times. The rearrangement uses TRBV2 and TRBJ2-3; D is perhaps TRBD2 (6 bases). The V and J ends lost 8 bases and 7 bases respectively, with 10 bases between them. Germline V CDR1 and CDR2: SNHLY, FYNNEI. This CDR3 comprises 11 residues. CDR3 in DNA: TGTGCCAGCGGTGGGGGGTATACGCAGTATTTT. Its protein is CASGGGYTQYF. The full variable domain, rest sourced from reference TRBV2 and TRBJ2-3, is EPEVTQTPSHQVTQMGQEVILRCVPISNHLYFYWYRQILGQKVEFLVSFYNNEISEKSEIFDDQFSVERPDGSNFTLKIRSTKLEDSAMYFCASGGGYTQYFGPGTRLTVL.

This clonotype was seen many times. The chain has TRBV24-1 and TRBJ2-3; TRBD1 might be the D (5 bases). V shed 5 bases and J shed 0 bases, with 5 bases lying between them. The germline V gene has CDR1 KGHDR and CDR2 SFDVKD. This CDR3 has 13 residues. The CDR3 is CATSGQSTDTQYF. CDR3 DNA: TGTGCCACCAGTGGACAGAGCACAGATACGCAGTATTTT.

V usage is TRBV19 and J usage is TRBJ2-1, with unresolved D. This CDR3 region has 15 residues. Germline lookup yields CDR1 LNHDA and CDR2 SQIVND (reference sequence). V gave up 5 bases and J gave up 2 bases, with 13 bases separating them. Here the CDR3 reads CASSRKGPAYNEQFF. DNA of the CDR3: TGTGCCAGTAGTCGGAAGGGCCCCGCCTACAATGAGCAGTTCTTC. Based on the CDR3 plus reference TRBV19 and TRBJ2-1, the full variable domain is DGGITQSPKYLFRKEGQNVTLSCEQNLNHDAMYWYRQDPGQGLRLIYYSQIVNDFQKGDIAEGYSVSREKKESFPLTVTSAQKNPTAFYLCASSRKGPAYNEQFFGPGTRLTVL.

This clonotype came up a few times. The chain combines TRBV30 with TRBJ2-3, with 9 bases fitting TRBD2. The V gene's germline CDR1 is GTSNPN and CDR2 SVGIG (reference sequence). Germline trimming cut 2 bases from V and 4 bases from J; bases unmatched to any gene: 7. There are 15 residues in the CDR3. The CDR3 here is CAWSRGRAPSDTQYF. The CDR3 DNA reads TGTGCCTGGAGTCGCGGGAGGGCCCCCTCAGATACGCAGTATTTT.

In this sample, this clonotype turned up many times. The chain combines TRBV18 with TRBJ2-7; 8 bases align to TRBD2. Germline CDR1 reads KGHSH; CDR2 reads LQKENI. CDR3 length equals 16 residues. V lost 4 bases and J lost 2; bases outside the gene matches: 10. The chain's CDR3 is CASSRTTSGLTYEQYF. In DNA, the CDR3 is TGTGCCAGCTCACGAACCACTAGCGGCTTAACCTACGAGCAGTACTTC.

This clonotype was detected a few times. The V and J genes are TRBV28 and TRBJ1-1, with D unclear. With 4 bases removed from V and 2 bases from J, the gap between germline ends came to 11 bases. The germline V gene has CDR1 MDHEN and CDR2 SYDVKM. This CDR3 spans 14 amino acids. CDR3 DNA: TGTGCCAGCAGTTCATTCTTGGGAAACACTGAAGCTTTCTTT. It specifies CASSSFLGNTEAFF.

This clonotype occurred many times. V is TRBV27 and J is TRBJ2-4; TRBD2 aligns across 11 bases. The CDR3 totals 16 residues. Per the germline V gene, CDR1 is MNHEY and CDR2 is SMNVEV (reference sequence). V trimming: 1 base; J trimming: 7 bases; junction bases outside the gene matches: 6. In DNA form, the CDR3 reads TGTGCCAGCAGTTTATTTAGCGGGAGGGGCGGCAACATTCAGTACTTC. Translating gives CASSLFSGRGGNIQYF.

This clonotype appeared many times. The V call is TRBV28, the J call TRBJ2-7, with D perhaps matching TRBD1 (6 bases). V lost 6 bases, J lost 3 bases, and 18 bases lay in between. Germline V gene data show CDR1 as MDHEN and CDR2 as SYDVKM. This CDR3 is 15 amino acids long. CDR3 DNA sequence: TGTGCCAGCAGCTACGGACAGTCCCTTTTCTACGAGCAGTACTTC. Protein: CASSYGQSLFYEQYF.

A remark on this clonotype: Since a much larger clone is just one base distant, this may be a read error. The chain combines TRBV20-1 with TRBJ2-5; D not resolved. The germline gives CDR1 DFQATT, CDR2 SNEGSKA (reference sequence). The CDR3 runs to 12 residues. CDR3 protein: CSALPLQEAQYF. The CDR3 DNA reads TGCAGTGCCCTTCCCTTACAAGAGGCCCAGTACTTC.

This clonotype was recorded once. The chain employs TRBV12-5 and TRBJ1-3; D uncertain. V was cut by 6 bases and J by 1 base, with 10 bases left in between. The CDR3 covers 14 residues. Germline V gene lookup returns CDR1 LGHNT and CDR2 FRNRAP. CDR3 in DNA: TGTGCTAGTGGGGCGAGTGGTTCTGGAAACACCATATATTTT. The encoded protein is CASGASGSGNTIYF.

This clonotype showed up many times. The chain combines TRBV5-1 with TRBJ1-2; 7 bases align to TRBD1. J gave up 2 bases and V 4 bases, and 5 bases lay outside the gene matches. There are 14 residues in the CDR3. Germline CDR1 is SGHRS and CDR2 is YFSETQ. The CDR3 bases are TGCGCCAGCAGCGTGACAGGGACCAACTATGGCTACACCTTC. Translation: CASSVTGTNYGYTF.